These 30 T cell receptor beta chains came from one sample sequenced in a study of control samples from healthy donors and cancer patients. The repertoire was sequenced with immunoSEQ multiplex PCR; TCRdb's copy has only in-frame clones and lacks some. Of about 38,000 clones in the sample, around 83% were seen once. The material sequenced was PBMCs. Every receptor here comes from a woman in her sixties or seventies with lung cancer.

The V call is TRBV15, the J call TRBJ2-5; the match to TRBD2 covers 7 bases. The CDR3 has 15 residues. CDR1 and CDR2 (germline): LNHNV, YYDKDF (reference sequence). V shed 0 bases and J 5 bases; nucleotides not matched to a gene: 6. The CDR3 DNA reads as TGTGCCACCAGCAGAGAGGGGGGGGTCGTGGAGACCCAGTACTTC. Protein product: CATSREGGVVETQYF.

The rearrangement joins TRBV30 to TRBJ2-7; TRBD1 might be the D (6 bases). Germline-derived CDR1 and CDR2 are GTSNPN and SVGIG (reference sequence). The V end was cut by 1 base, the J end by 3 bases, with 7 bases between. The CDR3 has 12 residues. Here the CDR3 DNA reads TGTGCCTGGAGTGAGGGGGACTACGAGCAGTACTTC. The encoded protein is CAWSEGDYEQYF.

The V gene is TRBV6-2 or TRBV6-3, the J gene TRBJ2-7; D could derive from TRBD1 or TRBD2 (5 bases each). The V end was cut by 3 bases, the J end by 1 base, with 19 bases between. Germline V lookup: CDR1 MNHEY, CDR2 SVGEGT. The CDR3 loop spans 17 amino acids. The CDR3 here is CASSYGTTRRTSYEQYF. The CDR3 DNA reads TGTGCCAGCAGTTATGGGACCACCAGACGGACGTCCTACGAGCAGTACTTC.

The genes are TRBV7-9 and TRBJ1-5; possible D gene TRBD1, 5 bases. The CDR3 sequence is 13 residues long. Germline assignment: CDR1 SEHNR and CDR2 FQNEAQ (reference sequence). Trimming took 6 bases from V and 4 from J, leaving 10 bases between them. CDR3 protein: CASSSQGNQPQHF. Written as DNA, the CDR3 is TGTGCCAGCAGTTCCCAGGGTAATCAGCCCCAGCATTTT.

CDR3 DNA: TGCGCCAGCAGTCCCGGACAGGGGACATCGAAAGATACGCAGTATTTT. This translates into CASSPGQGTSKDTQYF. V is TRBV5-1 and J is TRBJ2-3, with 9 bases aligning to TRBD1. Trimming took 5 bases from V and 5 from J; bases not matched to a gene: 12. Germline assignment: CDR1 SGHRS and CDR2 YFSETQ. The CDR3 length is 16 residues.

This clone was picked up one time. V is TRBV19 and J is TRBJ1-1; no clear D. Germline V gene lookup returns CDR1 LNHDA and CDR2 SQIVND (reference sequence). The CDR3 totals 14 residues. V gave up 3 bases and J gave up 1 base, with 9 bases separating them. The CDR3 reads CASSIGSANTEAFF. The CDR3 nucleotides are TGTGCCAGTAGTATCGGGTCGGCGAACACTGAAGCTTTCTTT.

This chain joins TRBV19 and TRBJ1-4, with D unresolved. V dropped 9 bases and J dropped 3 bases, with 14 bases sitting between them. CDR1 is LNHDA, CDR2 SQIVND, per germline (reference sequence). The CDR3 has 14 amino acids. Written as DNA, the CDR3 is TGTGCCAGCGCTGGAGGGATGGCTAATGAAAAACTGTTTTTT. Translating gives CASAGGMANEKLFF.

The V gene is TRBV14, the J gene TRBJ1-6; D is ambiguous. The V gene lost 2 bases and the J gene lost 9 bases, with 8 bases spanning the gap. Germline V gene data show CDR1 as SGHDN and CDR2 as FVKESK. The CDR3 totals 13 residues. CDR3: CASSQLDGSPLHF. For the CDR3, the DNA is TGTGCCAGCAGCCAACTTGATGGTTCACCCCTCCACTTT.

As for this clone: At the DNA level, this CDR3 is encoded by other sequences in the same sample as well. V gene TRBV7-9 combines with J gene TRBJ2-3, with D possibly TRBD1 on 6 matching bases. The CDR3 totals 13 residues. Germline V gives CDR1 SEHNR, CDR2 FQNEAQ (reference sequence). Trimming took 5 bases from V and 4 from J, leaving 10 bases between them. CDR3 nucleotides: TGTGCCAGCAGCCCCAGGGGCCCAGATACGCAGTATTTT. It specifies CASSPRGPDTQYF.

The V gene is TRBV15, the J gene TRBJ2-1, with 7 bases that match TRBD1. The J segment lost 10 bases and the V segment lost 0 bases, leaving 6 bases of the junction unmatched. Germline loops: CDR1 LNHNV, CDR2 YYDKDF (reference sequence). This CDR3 has 14 residues. CDR3 nucleotides: TGTGCCACCAGCAGAGATCTTACGGGACAGGAGCAGTTCTTC. Its translation is CATSRDLTGQEQFF.

This chain's CDR3 is CASSLLRAGTDTQYF. CDR3 DNA sequence: TGCGCCAGCAGCTTGTTACGGGCCGGCACAGATACGCAGTATTTT. The chain couples TRBV5-1 to TRBJ2-3; D gene ambiguous. CDR3 length equals 15 residues. Germline V gene data show CDR1 as SGHRS and CDR2 as YFSETQ. Trimming took 1 base from V and 1 from J, leaving 10 bases between them.

V usage is TRBV15 and J usage is TRBJ1-1; D is perhaps TRBD1 (6 bases). The CDR3 spans 14 residues. Between the trimmed V and J ends, which lost 5 bases and 4 bases, there was a span of 14 bases. Per germline, CDR1 LNHNV and CDR2 YYDKDF (reference sequence). CDR3 in amino acids: CATSSGGGGTEAFF. DNA of the CDR3: TGTGCCACCAGCTCCGGGGGGGGCGGCACTGAAGCTTTCTTT.

The chain uses TRBV6-4 and TRBJ2-3, with a weak D call TRBD2 (6 bases). The germline V gene has CDR1 MRHNA and CDR2 SNTAGT. V dropped 5 bases and J dropped 0 bases, with 6 bases sitting between them. The CDR3 is made up of 13 amino acids. CDR3: CASSSGSTDTQYF. In DNA form, the CDR3 reads TGTGCCAGCAGTAGCGGGAGCACAGATACGCAGTATTTT.

The gene calls are TRBV5-4 and TRBJ2-3; 9 nucleotides line up with TRBD2. V trimming: 10 bases; J trimming: 1 base; junction bases outside the gene matches: 7. The CDR3 totals 14 residues. Germline assignment: CDR1 SGHNT and CDR2 YYREEE (reference sequence). The CDR3 is CASSGDTRTDTQYF. The CDR3 coding sequence is TGTGCCTCTAGCGGGGACACCCGCACAGATACGCAGTATTTT.

This clone was seen a single time. This chain connects TRBV18 to TRBJ1-1; a weak D match, TRBD1 (5 bases). The V gene's germline CDR1 is KGHSH and CDR2 LQKENI. The CDR3 sequence is 18 residues long. V dropped 5 bases and J dropped 3 bases, with 25 bases sitting between them. Written as DNA, the CDR3 is TGTGCCAGCTCATCGCAACCTATGGGAAGTTCGGGACACACTGAAGCTTTCTTT. Protein: CASSSQPMGSSGHTEAFF.

In nucleotides, the CDR3 is TGTGCCAGCAGTTACGGTACAGGGGTTCGATACACTGAAGCTTTCTTT. This codes for CASSYGTGVRYTEAFF. V is TRBV6-2 or TRBV6-3 and J is TRBJ1-1, with 7 bases identical to TRBD1. J was trimmed by 3 bases and V by 2 bases; bases with no gene match: 9. The CDR3 is made up of 16 amino acids. Germline assignment: CDR1 MNHEY and CDR2 SVGEGT.

This sequence joins TRBV28 and TRBJ2-7; TRBD1 matches at 8 bases. V lost 9 bases and J lost 0; bases outside the gene matches: 4. Germline CDR1 is MDHEN and CDR2 is SYDVKM. The length of the CDR3 is 13 residues. The CDR3 sequence is CASQQGDSYEQYF. CDR3 nucleotides: TGTGCCAGTCAACAGGGGGACTCCTACGAGCAGTACTTC.

The V gene is TRBV5-4, the J gene TRBJ2-1; tentative D call: TRBD2 (6 bases). Trimming took off 0 bases at V and 4 bases at J, with 11 bases between the two ends. The germline CDR1 and CDR2 sequences are SGHNT and YYREEE (reference sequence). This CDR3 contains 15 residues. The CDR3 loop is CASSLAGTGYNEQFF. The CDR3, as DNA: TGTGCCAGCAGCTTGGCGGGGACTGGATACAATGAGCAGTTCTTC.

CDR3 DNA: TGTGCCAGCAGCTTACACGGACAGGGTCATATGGAGCAGTTCTTC. Its protein product is CASSLHGQGHMEQFF. V is TRBV11-2 and J is TRBJ2-1; TRBD1 matches 8 bases. The germline V gene has CDR1 SGHAT and CDR2 FQNNGV. V lost 2 bases to trimming and J lost 10 bases; unmatched junction nucleotides: 10. The CDR3 runs 15 residues.

The chain joins TRBV4-1 to TRBJ1-1; D ambiguous. Germline V gives CDR1 MGHRA, CDR2 YSYEKL. V lost 4 bases to trimming and J lost 1 base, with 19 bases between them. The CDR3 consists of 17 residues. In nucleotides, the CDR3 is TGCGCCAGCAGCCCAATTCCGGTGATACCCTCGAACACTGAAGCTTTCTTT. This encodes CASSPIPVIPSNTEAFF.

The chain joins TRBV5-6 to TRBJ2-7; a weak D match, TRBD1 (6 bases). CDR3 length: 15 amino acids. The germline gives CDR1 SGHDT, CDR2 YYEEEE. V shed 2 bases and J shed 4 bases, with 16 bases lying between them. The CDR3 loop is CASSFDTGTPYEQYF. For the CDR3, the DNA is TGTGCCAGCAGCTTTGATACCGGGACACCTTACGAGCAGTACTTC.

This chain uses TRBV5-6 with TRBJ1-6; a weak D match, TRBD1 (5 bases). The CDR3 has 18 amino acids. Germline CDR1 and CDR2: SGHDT and YYEEEE. The germline V and J ends were trimmed by 5 bases and 3 bases, with 21 bases remaining between them. The CDR3 DNA follows: TGTGCCAGCAGTCCAAGCCAAGGGGTCCTTCTCTATAATTCACCCCTCCACTTT. This sequence encodes CASSPSQGVLLYNSPLHF.

The J gene is TRBJ2-1, the V gene TRBV4-1; D is uncertain. Trimming took 0 bases from V and 0 from J, leaving 9 bases between them. The germline V gene encodes CDR1 MGHRA and CDR2 YSYEKL. This CDR3 comprises 16 residues. The CDR3 bases are TGCGCCAGCAGCCAAGATCTAGGCGGCTCCTACAATGAGCAGTTCTTC. Its protein product is CASSQDLGGSYNEQFF.

There are a few counts of this clone. The rearrangement links TRBV27 to TRBJ2-3, with D perhaps matching TRBD1 (6 bases). CDR1 MNHEY and CDR2 SMNVEV come from the germline V gene (reference sequence). The CDR3 is made up of 14 amino acids. V shed 1 base and J shed 5 bases, with 10 bases lying between them. The DNA for the CDR3 is TGTGCCAGCAGTTTATGGGCAGGGGAAGATACGCAGTATTTT. Its translation is CASSLWAGEDTQYF.

The rearrangement links TRBV10-3 to TRBJ1-2; D is uncertain. CDR3 length: 15 residues. The germline gives CDR1 ENHRY, CDR2 SYGVKD. Trimming left V 6 bases short and J 2 bases short, with 16 bases between. The CDR3 coding sequence is TGTGCCATCAGCCCCGAGCTTGGGCAAAACTATGGCTACACCTTC. Translating it yields CAISPELGQNYGYTF.

As to this clone: The junction departs from the called germline gene at one end, perhaps through a read error. The J gene is TRBJ1-5, the V gene TRBV19; no clear D gene. CDR1 LNHDA and CDR2 SQIVND come from the germline V gene (reference sequence). The CDR3 covers 14 residues. CDR3 DNA: TGTGCCAGTAGTATAGATAGAATCAGTCAGGCCCAGCATTTT. The encoded protein is CASSIDRISQAQHF.

This sequence joins TRBV5-4 and TRBJ2-7; 8 bases are shared with TRBD2. With 4 bases clipped from V and 5 bases from J, the junction kept 14 bases outside the gene matches. CDR3 length: 16 residues. Germline V gene data show CDR1 as SGHNT and CDR2 as YYREEE (reference sequence). The DNA for the CDR3 is TGTGCCAGCAGCCCTCGGGCGGGGGCGGGAGGTAACGAGCAGTACTTC. Translated: CASSPRAGAGGNEQYF.

This chain joins TRBV6-6 and TRBJ1-5; D perhaps matches TRBD1 (6 bases). The CDR3 has 13 residues. The germline V gene has CDR1 MNHNY and CDR2 SVGAGI (reference sequence). Trimming took 7 bases from V and 6 from J, leaving 13 bases between them. This chain's CDR3 is CASTPTGRQPQHF. The DNA of the CDR3 is TGTGCCAGCACTCCGACAGGTCGTCAGCCCCAGCATTTT.

The chain carries TRBV19 and TRBJ1-5; 7 bases match TRBD1. From germline, CDR1 is LNHDA and CDR2 SQIVND (reference sequence). The ends lost 4 bases at V and 5 bases at J; junction bases unmatched: 8. This CDR3 has 15 amino acids. The CDR3 nucleotides read TGTGCCAGTAGTAGGGACAGCCCTTGGGATCAGCCCCAGCATTTT. Protein: CASSRDSPWDQPQHF.

This chain links TRBV19 with TRBJ1-3, with unresolved D. The CDR3 contains 13 residues. The V end was cut by 8 bases, the J end by 9 bases, with 17 bases between. Germline lookup yields CDR1 LNHDA and CDR2 SQIVND (reference sequence). CDR3 DNA sequence: TGTGCCAGTTCGACCGGTCTGGGAGGCACCATATATTTT. Translating gives CASSTGLGGTIYF.